Each of the 25 T cell receptor beta chains below was sequenced from the same sample in a study of T cell clonotyping in hematopoietic cell transplantation. TCRdb's copy holds only in-frame clones and misses some; the assay was immunoSEQ multiplex PCR. The sample consists of 9,000 to 9,500 clones, around 85% of them appearing once. The sequences come from PBMCs, collected 180 days after allogeneic stem cell transplant. The origin of the receptors is a human patient who had an allogeneic stem cell transplant, so the T cells may come from the graft donor. The donor label of this sample is uncertain. Some clones in this sample may be carry-over from other donors' samples.

This clone was found once. The chain's CDR3 is CATRGPQGLLTGELFF. Written as DNA, the CDR3 is TGTGCCACCAGGGGCCCCCAGGGATTATTAACCGGGGAGCTGTTTTTT. The chain uses TRBV15 and TRBJ2-2, with D maybe TRBD1 (5 bases). Germline V gene data show CDR1 as LNHNV and CDR2 as YYDKDF (reference sequence). This CDR3 contains 16 residues. Trimming took off 6 bases at V and 5 bases at J, with 19 bases between the two ends.

The chain joins TRBV27 to TRBJ2-3, with a possible D match to TRBD2 (6 bases). V gave up 5 bases and J gave up 4 bases, with 16 bases separating them. The CDR3 spans 15 residues. The germline V gene has CDR1 MNHEY and CDR2 SMNVEV (reference sequence). The CDR3 protein is CASSTNFGGADTQYF. As DNA, the CDR3 is TGTGCCAGCAGTACTAACTTCGGAGGGGCAGATACGCAGTATTTT.

The J gene is TRBJ2-2, the V gene TRBV7-2; TRBD1 matches 9 bases. Trimming removed 3 bases from V and 5 bases from J; junction bases left unmatched: 7. The germline gives CDR1 SGHTA, CDR2 FQGNSA. CDR3 length: 16 residues. DNA of the CDR3: TGTGCCAGCAGCTTGAAGGGACAGGGAATAACCGGGGAGCTGTTTTTT. Protein product: CASSLKGQGITGELFF.

The chain combines TRBV18 with TRBJ2-7; 10 bases match TRBD2. Germline CDR1 is KGHSH and CDR2 is LQKENI. V lost 3 bases to trimming and J lost 5 bases; unmatched junction nucleotides: 7. The CDR3 length is 15 residues. CDR3 sequence: CASSPRSGGANEQYF. In nucleotides, the CDR3 is TGTGCCAGCTCACCCAGGAGCGGGGGGGCCAACGAGCAGTACTTC. Complete variable domain (other parts from reference TRBV18 and TRBJ2-7): NAGVMQNPRHLVRRRGQEARLRCSPMKGHSHVYWYRQLPEEGLKFMVYLQKENIIDESGMPKERFSAEFPKEGPSILRIQQVVRGDSAAYFCASSPRSGGANEQYFGPGTRLTVT.

The rearrangement joins TRBV6-5 to TRBJ2-7; weak D call: TRBD1 (5 bases). This CDR3 contains 16 residues. Trimming took 1 base from V and 7 from J, leaving 20 bases between them. Per germline, CDR1 MNHEY and CDR2 SVGAGI. CDR3 in amino acids: CASSYFSQALVWEQYF. In DNA form, the CDR3 reads TGTGCCAGCAGTTACTTTTCACAGGCCCTCGTTTGGGAGCAGTACTTC.

The CDR3 protein is CASQHKSSYNEQFF. Here the CDR3 DNA reads TGTGCCAGCCAGCACAAGAGCTCCTACAATGAGCAGTTCTTC. The chain employs TRBV6-1 and TRBJ2-1, with unresolved D. The CDR3 has 14 amino acids. Between the trimmed V and J ends, which lost 8 bases and 0 bases, there was a span of 11 bases. In germline, CDR1 is MNHNS, CDR2 SASEGT.

Remarks on this clone: A read error likely explains this, since a far larger clone differs by one base. The chain employs TRBV4-2 and TRBJ1-6; TRBD1 matches at 7 bases. J was trimmed by 4 bases and V by 3 bases; bases with no gene match: 3. Germline CDR1 and CDR2: LGHNA and YNFKEQ. The CDR3 runs 15 residues. CDR3 protein: CASSQPGQYNSPLHF. CDR3 nucleotides: TGTGCCAGCAGCCAGCCGGGACAGTATAATTCACCCCTCCACTTT.

This chain joins TRBV4-2 and TRBJ1-4; a weak D match, TRBD1 (5 bases). V was pared by 0 bases and J by 7 bases, with 12 bases between. In germline, CDR1 is LGHNA, CDR2 YNFKEQ. This CDR3 has 15 residues. As DNA, the CDR3 is TGTGCCAGCAGCCAAGATCAGGGTGAAGGTGAAAAACTGTTTTTT. This codes for CASSQDQGEGEKLFF.

The V call is TRBV5-1, the J call TRBJ1-2; 11 bases align to TRBD1. The germline V gene encodes CDR1 SGHRS and CDR2 YFSETQ. The ends lost 4 bases at V and 4 bases at J; junction bases unmatched: 12. The CDR3 loop spans 17 amino acids. CDR3 sequence reads: CASSTGTGGSFSYGYTF. The CDR3 region has the DNA TGCGCCAGCAGCACCGGGACAGGGGGATCTTTTAGCTATGGCTACACCTTC.

This clone was seen a single time. V and J are TRBV7-7 and TRBJ1-1, with a weak D call TRBD1 (6 bases). With 5 bases removed from V and 4 bases from J, the gap between germline ends came to 14 bases. Germline V CDR1 and CDR2: SSHAT, FNYEAQ (reference sequence). CDR3 size: 14 residues. The CDR3: CASSATNRVTEAFF. DNA for the CDR3: TGTGCCAGCAGCGCGACCAACAGGGTCACTGAAGCTTTCTTT.

The chain recombines TRBV27 with TRBJ1-5, with TRBD1 as a possible D gene (6 bases). In germline, CDR1 is MNHEY, CDR2 SMNVEV (reference sequence). The length of the CDR3 is 15 residues. V gave up 4 bases and J gave up 6 bases, with 16 bases separating them. The CDR3 region is CASSSRDNGGQPQHF. The CDR3 DNA reads as TGTGCCAGCAGTTCCAGGGACAACGGCGGTCAGCCCCAGCATTTT.

The chain joins TRBV2 to TRBJ2-7, with 10 bases that match TRBD1. The CDR3 consists of 14 residues. The V gene's germline CDR1 is SNHLY and CDR2 FYNNEI. The V segment lost 2 bases and the J segment 6 bases; nucleotides outside the gene matches: 4. The CDR3 is CASSEKGQGFEQYF. The CDR3 DNA reads as TGTGCCAGCAGTGAAAAGGGACAGGGGTTCGAGCAGTACTTC.

The chain links TRBV2 to TRBJ2-3; TRBD2 matches 8 bases. Germline loops: CDR1 SNHLY, CDR2 FYNNEI. The CDR3 sequence is 15 residues long. Trimming at V came to 2 bases and at J to 1 base, leaving 2 bases not matched to a gene. This chain's CDR3 is CASSEISGGTDTQYF. The CDR3 nucleotides read TGTGCCAGCAGTGAAATTAGCGGGGGCACAGATACGCAGTATTTT.

V and J are TRBV14 and TRBJ1-1; the D is unclear. This CDR3 comprises 13 residues. Germline CDR1 and CDR2: SGHDN and FVKESK. V was shortened by 4 bases and J by 5 bases, with 11 bases between the two germline ends. CDR3 nucleotides: TGTGCCAGCAGCCCCTACGGCGGTACTGAAGCTTTCTTT. It is translated as CASSPYGGTEAFF.

This chain connects TRBV28 to TRBJ1-6, with a tentative D call TRBD1 (6 bases). Germline CDR1 and CDR2: MDHEN and SYDVKM. With 5 bases removed from V and 8 bases from J, the gap between germline ends came to 22 bases. The CDR3 runs 17 residues. The CDR3 nucleotides are TGTGCCAGCAGTCCGGCGGGTAGTCAGGGGACGTATTCACCCCTCCACTTT. Its protein product is CASSPAGSQGTYSPLHF. Full variable domain (missing parts from reference TRBV28 and TRBJ1-6): DVKVTQSSRYLVKRTGEKVFLECVQDMDHENMFWYRQDPGLGLRLIYFSYDVKMKEKGDIPEGYSVSREKKERFSLILESASTNQTSMYLCASSPAGSQGTYSPLHFGNGTRLTVT.

CDR3 sequence reads: CSARSGYTQYF. The CDR3, as DNA: TGCAGTGCTAGATCGGGATATACGCAGTATTTT. The chain carries TRBV20-1 and TRBJ2-3; possibly TRBD2 for D (5 bases). Trimming shortened V by 2 bases and J by 7 bases, and 7 bases separated the two germline ends. This CDR3 region has 11 residues. Per germline, CDR1 DFQATT and CDR2 SNEGSKA (reference sequence).

The chain employs TRBV4-2 and TRBJ2-7; no definite D call. The V gene lost 0 bases and the J gene lost 0 bases, with 9 bases spanning the gap. The CDR3 is 15 residues long. The germline V gene has CDR1 LGHNA and CDR2 YNFKEQ. The CDR3 nucleotides read TGTGCCAGCAGCCAAGACAACCACCCCTCCTACGAGCAGTACTTC. Its translation is CASSQDNHPSYEQYF.

This chain links TRBV7-8 with TRBJ1-5; D gene ambiguous. Germline V CDR1 and CDR2: SGHVS, FQNEAQ. The ends were cut back, 5 bases at V and 0 bases at J, with 14 bases in the middle. This CDR3 is built from 16 residues. The CDR3 DNA is TGTGCCAGCAGCCCGGTCGACCGCCATAGCAATCAGCCCCAGCATTTT. This encodes CASSPVDRHSNQPQHF.

The V gene is TRBV9, the J gene TRBJ2-2; 7 nucleotides align to TRBD2. This CDR3 spans 23 amino acids. Germline loops: CDR1 SGDLS, CDR2 YYNGEE. V gave up 0 bases and J gave up 0 bases; unmatched junction bases: 23. This chain's CDR3 is CASSVVGVEGLPIINANTGELFF. The CDR3 nucleotides read TGTGCCAGCAGCGTAGTAGGGGTGGAGGGACTACCTATTATAAACGCGAACACCGGGGAGCTGTTTTTT.

A single count supports this clone. The chain uses TRBV11-2 and TRBJ1-3; 7 bases match TRBD1. The germline gives CDR1 SGHAT, CDR2 FQNNGV. The CDR3 is made up of 18 amino acids. J gave up 6 bases and V 3 bases, and 17 bases lay outside the gene matches. CDR3 sequence (DNA): TGTGCCAGCAGCTTCCCCATCACACAGGGGCGAGCTGAAAACACCATATATTTT. Amino acids: CASSFPITQGRAENTIYF.

In its sample, this clone ranks as medium-sized. V and J are TRBV7-3 and TRBJ1-2; 9 positions agree with TRBD1. Germline trimming cut 5 bases from V and 0 bases from J; bases unmatched to any gene: 7. CDR1 SGHTA and CDR2 FQGTGA come from the germline V gene. The CDR3 is 16 amino acids. The CDR3 protein is CASSPQGQGTNYGYTF. The CDR3 region has the DNA TGTGCCAGCAGCCCGCAGGGACAGGGTACTAACTATGGCTACACCTTC.

DNA of the CDR3: TGTGCCAGCTCGCTCGGGGCTAATGAAAAACTGTTTTTT. It is translated as CASSLGANEKLFF. The gene calls are TRBV18 and TRBJ1-4, with D hard to call. CDR3 size: 13 residues. CDR1 and CDR2 (germline): KGHSH, LQKENI. V lost 6 bases, J lost 3 bases, and 8 bases lay in between.

The CDR3 coding sequence is TGTGCCAGCAGTGGACAGGGTAGCTATGGCTACACCTTC. Translating it yields CASSGQGSYGYTF. The chain uses TRBV2 and TRBJ1-2; the match to TRBD1 covers 7 bases. Per germline, CDR1 SNHLY and CDR2 FYNNEI. This CDR3 spans 13 amino acids. V shed 4 bases and J 4 bases; nucleotides not matched to a gene: 3.

This sequence joins TRBV2 and TRBJ1-3; D uncertain. The length of the CDR3 is 13 residues. The ends were cut back, 1 base at V and 2 bases at J, with 3 bases in the middle. Germline V gene data show CDR1 as SNHLY and CDR2 as FYNNEI. CDR3 in DNA: TGTGCCAGCAGTGAAGGTACTGGAAACACCATATATTTT. It yields the protein CASSEGTGNTIYF.

The V and J genes are TRBV5-6 and TRBJ2-3, with a possible D match to TRBD1 (5 bases). The germline V gene has CDR1 SGHDT and CDR2 YYEEEE. V lost 4 bases and J lost 5, with 11 bases in between. There are 13 residues in the CDR3. The CDR3 DNA follows: TGTGCCAGCAGCATCCAGGGTGTAGATACGCAGTATTTT. It yields the protein CASSIQGVDTQYF.